Sequencing of this T cell receptor (beta chain) was carried out in a study of blood T cell repertoires in COVID-19. At the level of the study: The United States, Italy and Spain supplied acute and convalescent COVID-19 samples. From T cells, B-cell-depleted T cells, or PBMCs came the material, which was cDNA or gDNA.

The trim removed 4 bases at V and 2 bases at J, leaving 8 bases unmatched. Germline V gene data show CDR1 as SGHTA and CDR2 as FQGNSA. The length of the CDR3 is 17 residues. In the source study's methods: Reference gene primer amplification in the assay estimated nucleated cell counts. Measured with immunoSEQ multiplex PCR; TCRdb has only the in-frame clones, and not every one. V and J calls and clone size are given by that table; D and trimming were obtained from the DNA. The table has over 250,000 clones, 87% seen once; the top ten hold about 1.6%. Material for sequencing was peripheral blood. This clonotype was sampled from a woman aged 35 to 49 who had recovered from COVID-19. The genes are TRBV7-2 and TRBJ2-4, with 10 bases lining up with TRBD2. The CDR3 loop is CASSYGLAGVPKNIQYF. CDR3 DNA sequence: TGTGCCAGCAGCTACGGTCTAGCGGGGGTCCCCAAAAACATTCAGTACTTC.